This T cell receptor beta chain was documented in a study of response to subunit inactivated influenza vaccine. General study results and limits: It was suggested by the authors that few new T cells are recruited by each seasonal influenza vaccination.

Only a few counts were recorded for this clonotype. Antigen specificity is unknown. In germline, CDR1 is MNHEY, CDR2 SMNVEV (reference sequence). This CDR3 contains 14 residues. The trim removed 0 bases at V and 7 bases at J, leaving 3 bases unmatched. TCRdb independently ran MiXCR on the RT-PCR reads; one entry per CDR3 protein. Seen here are about 650,000 distinct CDR3 sequences, about a sixth observed once, and the top ten hold approximately 10%. This clonotype originated in a man aged 50 or older who received an inactivated influenza vaccine. This chain uses TRBV27 with TRBJ2-7; 10 bases are shared with TRBD1. The sample was PBMCs from blood, taken roughly 13 days after vaccination. The CDR3 nucleotides read TGTGCCAGCAGTTTATCGACAGGGGGCAGGGAGCAGTACTTC. Its translation is CASSLSTGGREQYF.